Listed below are T cell receptor beta chains from one sample, sequenced in a study of T cell responses to AZD1222 COVID-19 vaccine. The table came from immunoSEQ multiplex PCR; TCRdb's copy has only in-frame clones and leaves some out. The sample lists under 150,000 clones, about 90% occurring once. This sample comprised peripheral blood, obtained 28 days after the second AZD1222 dose. The source of these receptors is an adult who received the AZD1222 COVID-19 vaccine. Both conserved end residues are part of each CDR3. D genes are given only for firm matches. Where a row states a size, it is once, few, many or the class of an expanded clone; other rows omit it.

TRBV29-1	TRBJ1-1	-	-	TGCAGCGTGTCGGGCACTGAAGCTTTCTTT	CSVSGTEAFF
TRBV7-2	TRBJ2-2	-	TRBD2	TGTGCCAGCAGCACTGGAGCGGGGGCGAACACCGGGGAGCTGTTTTTT	CASSTGAGANTGELFF
TRBV4-1	TRBJ2-1	-	TRBD2	TGCGCCAGCAGCCCTGGGAGCGGGAGTTTGAATGAGCAGTTCTTC	CASSPGSGSLNEQFF
TRBV27	TRBJ2-3	-	-	TGTGCCAGCAGTTTATCCCAAACCCTCGGACTGAAAACAGATACGCAGTATTTT	CASSLSQTLGLKTDTQYF
TRBV5-1	TRBJ1-1	once	-	TGCGCCAGCAGCTTGTCGGTACGGGGGGCAGACACTGAAGCTTTCTTT	CASSLSVRGADTEAFF
TRBV30	TRBJ2-1	-	TRBD2	TGTGCCTGGAGTGGGGGGTTAGCGGGAGGGCAGTTAGACAATGAGCAGTTCTTC	CAWSGGLAGGQLDNEQFF
TRBV18	TRBJ1-4	-	-	TGTGCCAGCTCACCCGATGAAAAACTGTTTTTT	CASSPDEKLFF
TRBV6-5	TRBJ2-1	-	TRBD2	TGTGCCAGCAGTTACTCGAGGAGAGCGGGAAATGAGCAGTTCTTC	CASSYSRRAGNEQFF
TRBV7-8	TRBJ1-1	-	-	TGTGCCAGCAGCTTAGCTCGGGACACACCAACCCGCACTGAAGCTTTCTTT	CASSLARDTPTRTEAFF
TRBV27	TRBJ1-1	-	-	TGTGCCAGCAGTTTATTTGCTGTGGATCCCGACACTGAAGCTTTCTTT	CASSLFAVDPDTEAFF
TRBV28	TRBJ2-7	-	-	TGTGCCAGCAGTTTATTCTCGGCAGGTTACGTTGAGTACTTC	CASSLFSAGYVEYF
TRBV6-6	TRBJ1-2	-	-	TGTGCCAGCAGTTACTCGTCCTATGGCTACACCTTC	CASSYSSYGYTF
TRBV3-1/TRBV3-2	TRBJ2-5	-	-	TGTGCCAGCAGCCGGACGTCTCTAGAGACCCAGTACTTC	CASSRTSLETQYF
TRBV7-6	TRBJ1-2	-	TRBD1	TGTGCCAGCAGCTTAGGACAGGGAGGGTCCTATGGCTACACCTTC	CASSLGQGGSYGYTF
TRBV11-3	TRBJ2-5	-	-	TGTGCGATGTGGGGGCAGGGGCACCAAGAGACCCAGTACTTC	CAMWGQGHQETQYF
TRBV9	TRBJ2-1	once	-	TGTGCCAGCAGCGGCAATGAGCAGTTCTTC	CASSGNEQFF
TRBV7-9	TRBJ2-3	-	-	TGTGCCAGCAGCTTAGAAGGTGGAGGGGATACGCAGTATTTT	CASSLEGGGDTQYF